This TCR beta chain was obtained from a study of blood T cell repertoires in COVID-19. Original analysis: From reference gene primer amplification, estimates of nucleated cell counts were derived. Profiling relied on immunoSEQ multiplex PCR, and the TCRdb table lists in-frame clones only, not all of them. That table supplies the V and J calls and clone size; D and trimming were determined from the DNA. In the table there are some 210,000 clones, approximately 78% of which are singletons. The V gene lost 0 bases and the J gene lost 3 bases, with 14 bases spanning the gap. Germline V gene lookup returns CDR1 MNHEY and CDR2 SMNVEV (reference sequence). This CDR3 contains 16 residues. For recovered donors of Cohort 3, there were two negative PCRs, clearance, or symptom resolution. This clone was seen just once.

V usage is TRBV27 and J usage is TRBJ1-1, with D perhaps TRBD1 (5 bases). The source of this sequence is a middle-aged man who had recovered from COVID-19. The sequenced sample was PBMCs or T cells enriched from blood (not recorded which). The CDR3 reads CASSLSGGGRYTEAFF. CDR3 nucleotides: TGTGCCAGCAGTTTATCGGGGGGAGGGAGGTACACTGAAGCTTTCTTT.